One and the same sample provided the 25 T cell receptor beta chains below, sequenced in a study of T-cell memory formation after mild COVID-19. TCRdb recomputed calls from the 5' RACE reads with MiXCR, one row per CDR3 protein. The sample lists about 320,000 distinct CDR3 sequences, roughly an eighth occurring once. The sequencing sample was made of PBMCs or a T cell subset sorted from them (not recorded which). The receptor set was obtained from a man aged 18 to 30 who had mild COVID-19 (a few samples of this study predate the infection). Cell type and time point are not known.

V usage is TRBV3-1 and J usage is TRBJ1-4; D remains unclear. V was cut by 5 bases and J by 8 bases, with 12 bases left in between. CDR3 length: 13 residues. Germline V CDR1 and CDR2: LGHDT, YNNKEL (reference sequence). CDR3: CASSDPSLEKLFF. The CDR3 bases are TGTGCCAGCAGCGACCCCTCCCTGGAAAAACTGTTTTTT.

CDR3 bases: TGTGCCAGCAGCATGCCTAGCGGGGGTCCGAACACCGGGGAGCTGTTTTTT. Translated, it gives CASSMPSGGPNTGELFF. This chain links TRBV7-2 with TRBJ2-2, with TRBD2 identical over 10 bases. The CDR3 has 17 residues. V shed 5 bases and J 0 bases; nucleotides not matched to a gene: 6. CDR1 is SGHTA, CDR2 FQGNSA, per germline.

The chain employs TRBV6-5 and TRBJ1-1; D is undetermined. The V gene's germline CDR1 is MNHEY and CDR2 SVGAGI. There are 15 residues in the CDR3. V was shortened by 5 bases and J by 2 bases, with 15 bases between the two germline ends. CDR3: CASSGQTTGNTEAFF. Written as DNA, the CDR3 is TGTGCCAGCAGTGGCCAGACTACGGGAAACACTGAAGCTTTCTTT.

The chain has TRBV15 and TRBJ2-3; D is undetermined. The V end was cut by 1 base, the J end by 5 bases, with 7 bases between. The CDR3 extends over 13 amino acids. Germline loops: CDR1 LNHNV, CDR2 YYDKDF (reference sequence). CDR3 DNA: TGTGCCACCAGCAGAGCGTTCGGAGATACGCAGTATTTT. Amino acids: CATSRAFGDTQYF.

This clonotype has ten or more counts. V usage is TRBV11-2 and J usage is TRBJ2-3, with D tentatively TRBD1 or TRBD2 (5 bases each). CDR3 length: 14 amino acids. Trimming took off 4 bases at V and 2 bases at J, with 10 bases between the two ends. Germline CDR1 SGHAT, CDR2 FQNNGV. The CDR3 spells CASSSGDATDTQYF. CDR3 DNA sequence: TGTGCCAGCAGCTCCGGGGACGCCACAGATACGCAGTATTTT.

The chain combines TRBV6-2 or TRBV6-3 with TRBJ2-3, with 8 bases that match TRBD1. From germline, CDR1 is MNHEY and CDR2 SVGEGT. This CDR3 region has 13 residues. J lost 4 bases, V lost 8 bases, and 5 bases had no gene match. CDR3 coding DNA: TGTGCCAGCGGACAGGGAGGCCCAGATACGCAGTATTTT. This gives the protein CASGQGGPDTQYF.

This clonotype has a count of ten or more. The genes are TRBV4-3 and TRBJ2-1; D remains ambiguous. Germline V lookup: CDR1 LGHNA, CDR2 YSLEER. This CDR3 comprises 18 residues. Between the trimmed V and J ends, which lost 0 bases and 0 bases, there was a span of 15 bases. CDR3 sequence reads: CASSQDWPVISSYNEQFF. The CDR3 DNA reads TGCGCCAGCAGCCAAGACTGGCCGGTGATCTCCTCCTACAATGAGCAGTTCTTC.

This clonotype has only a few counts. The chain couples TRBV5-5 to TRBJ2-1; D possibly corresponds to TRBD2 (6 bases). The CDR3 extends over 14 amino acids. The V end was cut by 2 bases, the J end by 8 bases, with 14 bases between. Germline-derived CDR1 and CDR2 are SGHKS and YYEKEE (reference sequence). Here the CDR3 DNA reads TGTGCCAGCAGCTTCTTGGGGGGACGAGATGAGCAGTTCTTC. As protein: CASSFLGGRDEQFF.

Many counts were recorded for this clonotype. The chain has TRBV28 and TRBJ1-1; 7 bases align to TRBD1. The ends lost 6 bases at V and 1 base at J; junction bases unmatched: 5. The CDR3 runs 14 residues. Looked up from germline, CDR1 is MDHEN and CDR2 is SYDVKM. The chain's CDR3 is CASRQGWANTEAFF. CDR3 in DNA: TGTGCCAGCAGACAGGGGTGGGCGAACACTGAAGCTTTCTTT.

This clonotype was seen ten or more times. The CDR3 protein is CASSIAGDYTGELFF. As DNA, the CDR3 is TGCGCCAGCAGTATAGCGGGGGACTACACCGGGGAGCTGTTTTTT. The chain couples TRBV5-1 to TRBJ2-2; 9 positions agree with TRBD2. CDR3 size: 15 residues. Germline V gives CDR1 SGHRS, CDR2 YFSETQ. J was trimmed by 3 bases and V by 5 bases; bases with no gene match: 5.

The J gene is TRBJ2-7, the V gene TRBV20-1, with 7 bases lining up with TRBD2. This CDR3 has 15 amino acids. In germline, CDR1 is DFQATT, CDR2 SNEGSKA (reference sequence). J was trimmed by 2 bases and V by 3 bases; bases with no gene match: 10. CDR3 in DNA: TGCAGTGCTAGCCCAGGGAGCGGGGCCCCCTACGAGCAGTACTTC. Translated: CSASPGSGAPYEQYF.

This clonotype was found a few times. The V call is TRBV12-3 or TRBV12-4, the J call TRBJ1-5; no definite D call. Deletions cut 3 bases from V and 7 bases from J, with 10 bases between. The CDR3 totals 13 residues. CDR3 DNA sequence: TGTGCCAGCAGTTTTTCCTCGGACCAGCCCCAGCATTTT. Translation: CASSFSSDQPQHF.

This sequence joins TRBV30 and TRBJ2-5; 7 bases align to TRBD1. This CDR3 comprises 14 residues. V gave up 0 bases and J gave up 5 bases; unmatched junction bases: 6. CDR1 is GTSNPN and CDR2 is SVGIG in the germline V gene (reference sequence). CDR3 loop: CAWSVYGTVETQYF. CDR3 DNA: TGTGCCTGGAGTGTGTACGGGACAGTGGAGACCCAGTACTTC.

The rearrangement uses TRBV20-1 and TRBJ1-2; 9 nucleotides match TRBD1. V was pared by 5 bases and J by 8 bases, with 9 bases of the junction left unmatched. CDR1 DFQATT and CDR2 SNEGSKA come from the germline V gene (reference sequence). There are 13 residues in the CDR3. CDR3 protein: CSAGNRGPEGYTF. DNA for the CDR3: TGCAGTGCTGGAAACAGGGGGCCTGAGGGCTACACCTTC.

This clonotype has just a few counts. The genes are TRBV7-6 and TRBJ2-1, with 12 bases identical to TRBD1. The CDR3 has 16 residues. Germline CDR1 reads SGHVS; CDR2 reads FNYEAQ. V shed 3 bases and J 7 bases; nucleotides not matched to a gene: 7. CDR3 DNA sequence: TGTGCCAGCAGCTTGGGGACAGGGGGCCTTTGGAATGAGCAGTTCTTC. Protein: CASSLGTGGLWNEQFF.

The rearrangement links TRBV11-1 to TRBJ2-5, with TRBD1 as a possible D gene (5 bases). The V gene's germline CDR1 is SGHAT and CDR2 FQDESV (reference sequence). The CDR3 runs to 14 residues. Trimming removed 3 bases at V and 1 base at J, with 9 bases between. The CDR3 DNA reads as TGTGCCAGCAGCTTTGACAGAAGCCAAGAGACCCAGTACTTC. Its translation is CASSFDRSQETQYF.

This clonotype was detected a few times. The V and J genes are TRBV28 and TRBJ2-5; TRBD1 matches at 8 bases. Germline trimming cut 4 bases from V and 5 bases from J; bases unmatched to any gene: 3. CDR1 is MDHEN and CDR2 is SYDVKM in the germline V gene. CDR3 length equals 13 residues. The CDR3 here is CASSSGGAETQYF. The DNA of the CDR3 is TGTGCCAGCAGTTCAGGGGGCGCGGAGACCCAGTACTTC.

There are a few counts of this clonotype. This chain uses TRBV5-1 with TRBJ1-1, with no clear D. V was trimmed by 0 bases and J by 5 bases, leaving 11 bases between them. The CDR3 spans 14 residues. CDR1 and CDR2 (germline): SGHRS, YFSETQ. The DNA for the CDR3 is TGCGCCAGCAGCTTGGTAGGACTGGGAACTGAAGCTTTCTTT. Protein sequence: CASSLVGLGTEAFF.

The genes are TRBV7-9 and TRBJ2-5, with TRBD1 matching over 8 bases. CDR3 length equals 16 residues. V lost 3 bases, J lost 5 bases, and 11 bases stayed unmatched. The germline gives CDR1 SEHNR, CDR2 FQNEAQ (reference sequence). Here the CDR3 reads CASSFGQGQFMETQYF. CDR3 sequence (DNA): TGTGCCAGCAGCTTTGGACAGGGTCAGTTTATGGAGACCCAGTACTTC.

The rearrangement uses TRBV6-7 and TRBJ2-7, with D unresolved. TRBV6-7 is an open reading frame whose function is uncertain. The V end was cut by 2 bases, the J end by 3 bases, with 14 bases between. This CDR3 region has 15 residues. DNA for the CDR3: TGTGCCAGCAGTTACCCTCCCCCAGATTACTACGAGCAGTACTTC. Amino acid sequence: CASSYPPPDYYEQYF.

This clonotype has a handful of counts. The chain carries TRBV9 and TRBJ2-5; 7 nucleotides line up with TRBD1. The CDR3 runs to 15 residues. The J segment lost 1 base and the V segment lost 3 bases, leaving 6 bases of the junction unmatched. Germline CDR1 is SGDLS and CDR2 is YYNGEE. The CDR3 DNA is TGTGCCAGCAGCGGCCCGGGGACAGTCCAAGAGACCCAGTACTTC. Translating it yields CASSGPGTVQETQYF.

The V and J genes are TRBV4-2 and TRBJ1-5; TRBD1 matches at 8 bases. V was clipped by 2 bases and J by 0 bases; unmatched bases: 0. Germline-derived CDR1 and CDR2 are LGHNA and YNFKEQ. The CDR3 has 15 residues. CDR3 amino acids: CASSQQGASNQPQHF. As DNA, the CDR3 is TGTGCCAGCAGCCAACAGGGGGCTAGCAATCAGCCCCAGCATTTT.

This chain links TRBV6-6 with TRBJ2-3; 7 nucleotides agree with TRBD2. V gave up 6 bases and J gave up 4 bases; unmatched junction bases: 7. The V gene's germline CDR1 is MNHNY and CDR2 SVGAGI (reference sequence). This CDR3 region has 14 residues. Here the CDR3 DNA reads TGTGCCAGCAGCCCGGTCGGGGGGTCAGATACGCAGTATTTT. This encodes CASSPVGGSDTQYF.

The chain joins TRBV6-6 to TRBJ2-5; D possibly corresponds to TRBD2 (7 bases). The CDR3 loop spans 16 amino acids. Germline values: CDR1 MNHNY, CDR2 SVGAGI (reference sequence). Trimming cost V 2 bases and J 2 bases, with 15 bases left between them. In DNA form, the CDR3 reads TGTGCCAGCAGTTACGGTCGGGGGGCCCGGCAAGAGACCCAGTACTTC. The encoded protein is CASSYGRGARQETQYF.

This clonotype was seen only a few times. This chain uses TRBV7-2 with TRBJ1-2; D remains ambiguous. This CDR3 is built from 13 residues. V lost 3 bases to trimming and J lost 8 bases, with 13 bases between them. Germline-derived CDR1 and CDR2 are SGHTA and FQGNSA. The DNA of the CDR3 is TGTGCCAGCAGCTTTCCCGCGGTCGGCGGCTACACCTTC. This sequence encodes CASSFPAVGGYTF.